A selection of T cell receptor beta chains follows, all from one sample in a study of monozygotic twins with inflammatory bowel disease. TCRdb reprocessed the 5' RACE reads, keeping one entry per CDR3 protein, no DNA. The sample includes approximately 400,000 distinct CDR3 sequences. Sequenced input: blood. The receptors originated from a human donor with ulcerative colitis or Crohn's disease, or a healthy co-twin of an affected twin (not recorded which). Both conserved end residues are part of each CDR3.

>TRBV4-1|TRBJ1-5
CASSLREGPNQPQHF
>TRBV5-1|TRBJ2-6
CASSHEVVAGANVLTF
>TRBV7-3|TRBJ2-4
CASSVTDSGRYIQYF
>TRBV15|TRBJ1-1
CATSRDRVVMNTEAFF
>TRBV18|TRBJ2-1
CASSPRQVFGVYEQFF
>TRBV6-1|TRBJ2-3
CASRRQGQWADTQYF
>TRBV15|TRBJ1-1
CATSTGIMNTEAFF
>TRBV6-1|TRBJ2-3
CASSETSGGAYTQYF
>TRBV11-1|TRBJ2-3
CASSLGLAGVEFSTDTQYF
>TRBV4-2|TRBJ1-1
CASSRGGASEAFF
>TRBV7-2|TRBJ1-2
CAQGGQSTYYGYTF
>TRBV4-3|TRBJ2-7
CASSQVVRAYEQYF
>TRBV7-2|TRBJ2-3
CASRPAAGWAQYF
>TRBV28|TRBJ2-7
CASSSGTSGVSSYEQYF
>TRBV5-1|TRBJ2-1
CASSLGDRETAEQFF
>TRBV5-1|TRBJ1-4
CASSIGQGAEKLFF
>TRBV30|TRBJ1-1
CASTRRQYTEAFF
>TRBV12-3/TRBV12-4|TRBJ2-7
CATSAGGPYEQYF
>TRBV11-1|TRBJ2-3
CASSQSGEDTQYF
>TRBV5-1|TRBJ2-7
CASSLQVNYEQYF
>TRBV5-6|TRBJ2-3
CASSGGLAVGVDTQYF
>TRBV5-4|TRBJ1-1
CASSPDTRNTEAFF
>TRBV3-1|TRBJ2-1
CASSAQTGYNEQFF
>TRBV27|TRBJ2-5
CASSSTGGGMETQYF
>TRBV28|TRBJ2-1
CASSFFTSGGWNEQFF
>TRBV12-3/TRBV12-4|TRBJ1-1
CASRDHTEAFF
>TRBV5-1|TRBJ2-1
CASSLIGAGGPNYEQFF
>TRBV6-1|TRBJ1-5
CASSEYGTVNQPQHF
>TRBV28|TRBJ2-7
CASSRVRLLDGEQYF
>TRBV20-1|TRBJ2-1
CSARVAAGSARPNEQFF
>TRBV20-1|TRBJ2-7
CSARASSGSSSEQYF
>TRBV5-1|TRBJ2-4
CASGQGQATHSIQYF
>TRBV5-1|TRBJ1-1
CASQSGTHNTEAFF
>TRBV20-1|TRBJ2-1
CTAEGLDGFGAEQFF
>TRBV7-2|TRBJ1-2
CASSLTATGAIYGYTF
>TRBV18|TRBJ2-1
CASSPTSGPYNEQFF
>TRBV11-2|TRBJ1-2
CASSLAPGGTNYGYTF
>TRBV4-2|TRBJ2-5
CASSQDPSGTQYF
>TRBV12-3/TRBV12-4|TRBJ1-5
CASTSGFGSNQPQHF
>TRBV6-1|TRBJ1-1
CASSGAGGGGTEAFF
>TRBV7-9|TRBJ1-5
CASGSGPGNNQPQHF
>TRBV2|TRBJ1-5
CASSEGTGDHQPQHF
>TRBV7-2|TRBJ2-7
CASSQTGAANPYEQYF
>TRBV20-1|TRBJ1-5
CSAPTGYSNQPQHF
>TRBV4-3|TRBJ2-1
CASSQDKLAYNEQFF
>TRBV29-1|TRBJ2-1
CSVELAGENEQFF
>TRBV5-8|TRBJ1-4
CASSFTAGSGATNEKLFF
>TRBV5-1|TRBJ1-2
CASSLAPGQGTGGYTF
>TRBV2|TRBJ2-1
CASRGAGAYKDEQFF
>TRBV5-1|TRBJ1-4
CASSPTRGYSTNEKLFF
>TRBV3-1|TRBJ2-5
CASSQDPQRRETQYF
>TRBV3-1|TRBJ1-2
CASTGGGGGYTF
>TRBV9|TRBJ2-3
CASSARLAGGADTQYF
>TRBV9|TRBJ2-1
CASSGALAGGAYNEQFF
>TRBV29-1|TRBJ1-1
CSAEHMNTEAFF
>TRBV5-4|TRBJ1-1
CASSQQGLGTEAFF
>TRBV12-3/TRBV12-4|TRBJ2-5
CASSPPDREETQYF
>TRBV5-1|TRBJ2-7
CASSLGFSRDFEEQYF
>TRBV6-2/TRBV6-3|TRBJ2-5
CASTRLAGETQYF